This T cell receptor (beta chain) was captured in a study of blood T cell repertoires in COVID-19. Study details: Italy, Spain and the United States were the sources of the convalescent and acute COVID-19 samples. In each case, the material was cDNA or gDNA derived from T cells, B-cell-depleted T cells, or PBMCs.

Per the study methods: Amplification of reference gene primers was used by the study to estimate nucleated cell counts. The method was immunoSEQ multiplex PCR; TCRdb's version includes in-frame clones alone and lacks a portion of them. V, J and clone size derive from that table, while D and trimming were established from the DNA sequence. The data contain 90,000 to 150,000 clones, 87% of them singletons. The CDR3 spans 17 residues. The specimen was peripheral blood. The gene calls are TRBV21-1 and TRBJ2-3; the table's D gene call, TRBD2, was not cross checked with the DNA. TRBV21-1 is a documented pseudogene. The TCR originated in a human donor in a cohort sampled during active COVID-19. The CDR3 reads CASSEKTSGSNTDTQYF. As DNA, the CDR3 is TGTGCCAGCAGCGAAAAGACTAGCGGGTCTAACACAGATACGCAGTATTTT.